These 6 T cell receptor beta chains came from one sample sequenced in a study of blood T cell repertoires in COVID-19. Sequenced by immunoSEQ multiplex PCR; TCRdb stores in-frame clones only, minus some. The sample yields some 410,000 clones, around nine tenths seen once. The sequencing sample was made of PBMCs or T cells enriched from blood (not recorded which). The receptors come from a woman aged 25 to 39 with acute COVID-19.

The chain joins TRBV5-1 to TRBJ2-3; TRBD2 aligns across 11 bases. Germline V CDR1 and CDR2: SGHRS, YFSETQ. The CDR3 is 17 residues long. V lost 2 bases, J lost 3 bases, and 8 bases stayed unmatched. The CDR3 loop reads CASSFRGTSGRTDTQYF. Written as DNA, the CDR3 is TGCGCCAGCAGCTTTCGGGGGACTAGCGGAAGAACAGATACGCAGTATTTT.

The chain carries TRBV5-1 and TRBJ1-4; D is unclear. The V gene lost 0 bases and the J gene lost 4 bases, with 10 bases spanning the gap. Germline CDR1 SGHRS, CDR2 YFSETQ. The CDR3 has 15 residues. In DNA form, the CDR3 reads TGCGCCAGCAGCTTGGGAGAACTCAATAATGAAAAACTGTTTTTT. Encoded protein: CASSLGELNNEKLFF.

This chain links TRBV6-1 with TRBJ2-7, with TRBD1 identical over 7 bases. The trim removed 1 base at V and 1 base at J, leaving 4 bases unmatched. The germline gives CDR1 MNHNS, CDR2 SASEGT. The CDR3 runs 15 residues. The CDR3 coding sequence is TGTGCCAGCAGTGAAGAGGGGGCGTTTTCCTACGAGCAGTACTTC. This gives the protein CASSEEGAFSYEQYF.

This clone was detected only once. The chain has TRBV5-4 and TRBJ1-2; possibly TRBD1 for D (6 bases). Between the trimmed V and J ends, which lost 4 bases and 2 bases, there was a span of 9 bases. In germline, CDR1 is SGHNT, CDR2 YYREEE (reference sequence). This CDR3 has 13 residues. The CDR3 sequence is CASSPDRNYGYTF. Written as DNA, the CDR3 is TGTGCCAGCAGCCCGGACAGAAACTATGGCTACACCTTC.

The chain uses TRBV6-1 and TRBJ1-2; D is ambiguous. Germline loops: CDR1 MNHNS, CDR2 SASEGT. Trimming stripped 2 bases from V and 7 bases from J, with 14 bases between. This CDR3 is 14 amino acids long. DNA of the CDR3: TGTGCCAGCAGTGAAACCTTAATTCCTAGTGGCTACACCTTC. Translated, it gives CASSETLIPSGYTF.

The genes are TRBV12-3 or TRBV12-4 and TRBJ1-2, with D uncertain. The CDR3 has 13 residues. V lost 6 bases and J lost 4, with 12 bases in between. DNA of the CDR3: TGTGCCAGCAGCGTTGCCGGGTCCTATGGCTACACCTTC. It codes for CASSVAGSYGYTF.